Shown below are 19 T cell receptor beta chains from a single sample sequenced in a study of T cells in Graves' hyperthyroidism and ophthalmopathy. TCR beta CDR3 regions were amplified from RNA transcripts. TCR CDR3 underwent first-round RT-PCR with the HTBI primer set. Using its own MiXCR run on the multiplex PCR reads, TCRdb lists one record per CDR3 protein. The sample shows 500,000 to 650,000 distinct CDR3 sequences, roughly 15% of them seen only once. The sequencing input was blood. These receptors were collected from a woman between 50 and 59 years old with Graves' ophthalmopathy.

This clonotype was seen only a few times. The V call is TRBV14, the J call TRBJ2-7, with D uncertain. This CDR3 has 14 residues. CDR1 and CDR2 (germline): SGHDN, FVKESK. Trimming shortened V by 1 base and J by 7 bases, and 14 bases separated the two germline ends. The CDR3 region is CASSQVWAVGEQYF. Written as DNA, the CDR3 is TGTGCCAGCAGCCAAGTTTGGGCCGTGGGTGAGCAGTACTTC.

This clonotype was counted at least ten times. This chain joins TRBV28 and TRBJ1-1; D is uncertain. CDR1 is MDHEN, CDR2 SYDVKM, per germline. V dropped 2 bases and J dropped 4 bases, with 14 bases sitting between them. The CDR3 loop spans 15 amino acids. DNA for the CDR3: TGTGCCAGCAGTTTACCCCAAGAGATGCTCACTGAAGCTTTCTTT. The encoded protein is CASSLPQEMLTEAFF.

The chain combines TRBV6-1 with TRBJ2-6; TRBD2 aligns across 7 bases. CDR3 size: 15 residues. In germline, CDR1 is MNHNS, CDR2 SASEGT. V shed 8 bases and J 2 bases; nucleotides not matched to a gene: 6. In DNA, the CDR3 is TGTGCCAGCGAGCGGGGAAAGGCTGGGGCCAACGTCCTGACTTTC. This codes for CASERGKAGANVLTF.

This clonotype was counted ten times or more. The gene calls are TRBV11-2 and TRBJ2-1, with D possibly matching TRBD1 (6 bases). The CDR3 has 16 amino acids. Looked up from germline, CDR1 is SGHAT and CDR2 is FQNNGV. The ends were cut back, 0 bases at V and 5 bases at J, with 14 bases in the middle. The CDR3 DNA reads TGTGCCAGCAGCTTAGAACACAGGGTAAGGGACAATGAGCAGTTCTTC. It yields the protein CASSLEHRVRDNEQFF.

This clonotype was counted between two and nine times. The V gene is TRBV7-2, the J gene TRBJ1-6; the D gene is possibly TRBD1 (5 bases). V was trimmed by 3 bases and J by 10 bases, leaving 16 bases between them. The CDR3 consists of 15 residues. CDR1 SGHTA and CDR2 FQGNSA come from the germline V gene. CDR3 region: CASSLFGQGQSPLHF. The CDR3 nucleotides are TGTGCCAGCAGCTTGTTTGGCCAGGGTCAATCACCCCTCCACTTT.

The rearrangement joins TRBV7-9 to TRBJ2-4; 9 nucleotides line up with TRBD2. Germline CDR1 and CDR2: SEHNR and FQNEAQ (reference sequence). Losses at the gene ends were 1 base for V and 3 bases for J; bases not matched to a gene: 10. The CDR3 extends over 18 amino acids. CDR3 DNA: TGTGCCAGCAGCTTAGTGAGAGGGGCGGGAGGGGACAAAAACATTCAGTACTTC. Translating it yields CASSLVRGAGGDKNIQYF.

This clonotype occurred a few times. This rearrangement joins TRBV7-9 to TRBJ2-3; 9 bases are a match to TRBD2. V shed 4 bases and J 4 bases; nucleotides not matched to a gene: 12. Germline CDR1 reads SEHNR; CDR2 reads FQNEAQ (reference sequence). This CDR3 has 17 amino acids. CDR3 loop: CASSSAVSGSIPDTQYF. CDR3 nucleotides: TGTGCCAGCAGCTCCGCGGTTAGCGGGAGTATTCCAGATACGCAGTATTTT.

The chain is built from TRBV11-3 and TRBJ2-7, with TRBD2 matching over 10 bases. The CDR3 is 15 residues long. V lost 5 bases to trimming and J lost 7 bases; unmatched junction nucleotides: 11. Germline-derived CDR1 and CDR2 are SGHNT and YENEEA. For the CDR3, the DNA is TGTGCCAGCAGCGGTCTAGCGGGGGCCGGGGCAGAGCAGTACTTC. It specifies CASSGLAGAGAEQYF.

This clonotype was recorded many times. This chain links TRBV20-1 with TRBJ2-3, with 10 bases that match TRBD2. The germline CDR1 and CDR2 sequences are DFQATT and SNEGSKA (reference sequence). V shed 3 bases, J shed 3 bases, and the junction held 6 bases outside the gene matches. The CDR3 is 15 residues long. CDR3 amino acids: CSASPSGSVTDTQYF. Written as DNA, the CDR3 is TGCAGTGCTAGCCCTAGCGGGAGCGTGACAGATACGCAGTATTTT.

This clonotype has more than one count but fewer than ten. The V and J genes are TRBV28 and TRBJ1-1; D remains unclear. The CDR3 runs to 15 residues. Trimming took off 2 bases at V and 1 base at J, with 11 bases between the two ends. CDR1 MDHEN and CDR2 SYDVKM come from the germline V gene. The CDR3 spells CASSLRARANTEAFF. As DNA, the CDR3 is TGTGCCAGCAGTTTAAGGGCGAGGGCGAACACTGAAGCTTTCTTT.

This clonotype appeared many times. This sequence joins TRBV29-1 and TRBJ2-3; 8 nucleotides agree with TRBD2. This CDR3 spans 15 amino acids. CDR1 SQVTM and CDR2 ANQGSEA come from the germline V gene. V was pared by 7 bases and J by 5 bases, with 14 bases of the junction left unmatched. CDR3 in amino acids: CSAQEYGTRRDTQYF. CDR3 DNA sequence: TGCAGCGCACAAGAATACGGGACTAGAAGAGATACGCAGTATTTT.

This clonotype has a handful of counts. The rearrangement links TRBV20-1 to TRBJ1-5, with TRBD1 identical over 11 bases. The CDR3 is 14 residues long. Losses at the gene ends were 5 bases for V and 5 bases for J; bases not matched to a gene: 5. Germline-derived CDR1 and CDR2 are DFQATT and SNEGSKA (reference sequence). DNA for the CDR3: TGCAGTGCTTGGACAGGGGGCTTCGATCAGCCCCAGCATTTT. This encodes CSAWTGGFDQPQHF.

This chain joins TRBV18 and TRBJ1-1; 8 positions match TRBD1. The CDR3 has 16 amino acids. Trimming took 3 bases from V and 0 from J; bases not matched to a gene: 6. The germline CDR1 and CDR2 sequences are KGHSH and LQKENI. This chain's CDR3 is CASSPATGVLNTEAFF. The CDR3 nucleotides are TGTGCCAGCTCACCGGCGACAGGGGTTTTGAACACTGAAGCTTTCTTT.

The sample holds a few counts of this clonotype. This sequence joins TRBV4-2 and TRBJ2-7; 9 bases are shared with TRBD1. CDR3 length equals 15 residues. After removal of 6 bases from V and 2 bases from J, the junction contained 8 bases not matched to a gene. Germline-derived CDR1 and CDR2 are LGHNA and YNFKEQ. In nucleotides, the CDR3 is TGTGCCAGCAGGGATATCGGGACAGGGACCTACGAGCAGTACTTC. It specifies CASRDIGTGTYEQYF.

The genes are TRBV20-1 and TRBJ1-4; 7 bases align to TRBD1. The ends lost 3 bases at V and 3 bases at J; junction bases unmatched: 4. Germline V CDR1 and CDR2: DFQATT, SNEGSKA (reference sequence). There are 14 residues in the CDR3. The CDR3 nucleotides are TGCAGTGCTAGTTGGGGACAGCCTAATGAAAAACTGTTTTTT. It codes for CSASWGQPNEKLFF.

This clonotype was observed a handful of times. For the CDR3, the DNA is TGTGCCGCGGGGAGCACCGGGGAGCTGTTTTTT. This encodes CAAGSTGELFF. The chain carries TRBV7-9 and TRBJ2-2; perhaps TRBD2 as D (6 bases). The CDR3 runs to 11 residues. The V end lost 11 bases, the J end lost 4 bases, and 8 bases lay between the germline ends. The V gene's germline CDR1 is SEHNR and CDR2 FQNEAQ (reference sequence).

This clonotype was seen at least ten times. The chain joins TRBV7-6 to TRBJ2-1; 8 bases fit TRBD1. Per germline, CDR1 SGHVS and CDR2 FNYEAQ. Trimming at V came to 4 bases and at J to 5 bases, leaving 1 base not matched to a gene. The CDR3 totals 13 residues. In DNA form, the CDR3 reads TGTGCCAGCAGCTCGACAGGGGACAATGAGCAGTTCTTC. This codes for CASSSTGDNEQFF.

This clonotype has more than one count but fewer than ten. The chain recombines TRBV19 with TRBJ1-5, with D perhaps matching TRBD1 (6 bases). Looked up from germline, CDR1 is LNHDA and CDR2 is SQIVND (reference sequence). V was shortened by 4 bases and J by 7 bases, with 14 bases between the two germline ends. This CDR3 has 14 residues. The CDR3 loop is CASSTLPGGQPQHF. The DNA for the CDR3 is TGTGCCAGTAGTACCCTGCCCGGGGGCCAGCCCCAGCATTTT.

This clonotype appeared a few times. This chain joins TRBV6-1 and TRBJ2-5, with 8 bases lining up with TRBD1. V gave up 6 bases and J gave up 4 bases; unmatched junction bases: 7. Germline loops: CDR1 MNHNS, CDR2 SASEGT. The CDR3 totals 14 residues. In DNA, the CDR3 is TGTGCCAGCAGCCGGGACAGGACTTCAGAGACCCAGTACTTC. As protein: CASSRDRTSETQYF.